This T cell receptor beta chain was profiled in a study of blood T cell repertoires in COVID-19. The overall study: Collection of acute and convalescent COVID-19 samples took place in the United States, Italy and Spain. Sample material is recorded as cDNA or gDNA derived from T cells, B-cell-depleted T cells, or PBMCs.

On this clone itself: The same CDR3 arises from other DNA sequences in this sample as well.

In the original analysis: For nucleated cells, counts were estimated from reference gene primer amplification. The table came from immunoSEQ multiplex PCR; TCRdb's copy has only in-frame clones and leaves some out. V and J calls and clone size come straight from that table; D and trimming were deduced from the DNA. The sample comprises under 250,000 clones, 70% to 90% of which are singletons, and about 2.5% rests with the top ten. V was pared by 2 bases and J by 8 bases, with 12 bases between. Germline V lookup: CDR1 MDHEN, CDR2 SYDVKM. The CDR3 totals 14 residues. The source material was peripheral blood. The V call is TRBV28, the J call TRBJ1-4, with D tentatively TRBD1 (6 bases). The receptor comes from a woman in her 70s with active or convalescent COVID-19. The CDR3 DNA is TGTGCCAGCAGTTTAGGGGGCGTCGGGGAAAAACTGTTTTTT. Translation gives CASSLGGVGEKLFF.